A selection of T cell receptor beta chains follows, all from one sample in a study of T cells after yellow fever vaccination. MiXCR, run by TCRdb on the 5' RACE reads, gives a single entry per CDR3 protein. This sample carries 65,000 to 90,000 distinct CDR3 sequences, about an eighth of them seen once, and the ten largest clones take 20% to 25%. The sequencing here drew on CD8+ T cells not binding an NS4B(214-222) dextramer, sorted from PBMCs, taken about 21 days after the first yellow fever vaccination. These receptors originate from a young man who received the YFV17D yellow fever vaccine. CDR3s include the opening cysteine and the closing phenylalanine or tryptophan. Each record gives: V gene, clone size, D gene, J gene, CDR3 DNA, CDR3 protein. A D gene is named only where the DNA matches it firmly. The size entry is marked missing in some rows and otherwise reads once, few, many or a size class.

TRBV18	few	NA	TRBJ2-3	TGTGCCAGCTCACCTCGGGACACATACACAGATACGCAGTATTTT	CASSPRDTYTDTQYF
TRBV13	NA	NA	TRBJ2-5	TGTGCCAGCAGCTTTGGGGGGCAAGAGACCCAGTACTTC	CASSFGGQETQYF
TRBV4-3	few	NA	TRBJ2-1	TGCGCCAGCAGCCAAGGAGAAAAGAATGAGCAGTTCTTC	CASSQGEKNEQFF
TRBV27	NA	TRBD1	TRBJ2-2	TGTGCCAGCAGTCCCGGACAGGGGGCGTCCGGGGAGCTGTTTTTT	CASSPGQGASGELFF
TRBV4-3	few	NA	TRBJ2-5	TGCGCCAGCAGCCAAGAGAGGACTGACCCGACCCAGTACTTC	CASSQERTDPTQYF
TRBV20-1	NA	NA	TRBJ2-1	TGCAGTGCTCAGGGGGGGGACTCCTACAATGAGCAGTTCTTC	CSAQGGDSYNEQFF
TRBV15	few	NA	TRBJ2-2	TGTGCCACCAGCAGTATAGCCGGGGAGCTGTTTTTT	CATSSIAGELFF
TRBV7-8	NA	NA	TRBJ2-1	TGTGCCAGCAGCTCGCACCCCCAGCGGAGCTCCTACAATGAGCAGTTCTTC	CASSSHPQRSSYNEQFF
TRBV6-5	NA	NA	TRBJ1-5	TGTGCCAGCAGTTGGGGGGCTGGAAGCAATCAGCCCCAGCATTTT	CASSWGAGSNQPQHF
TRBV5-4	NA	NA	TRBJ2-7	TGTGCCAGCACCCCGAACAATGGGGCCTACGAGCAGTACTTC	CASTPNNGAYEQYF
TRBV12-5	NA	TRBD2	TRBJ2-2	TGTGCTAGTGGTTTGGTAGCGGGGGGCCCCCCCGGGGAGCTGTTTTTT	CASGLVAGGPPGELFF
TRBV4-2	NA	TRBD1	TRBJ2-7	TGTGCCAGCAGCCAGACCGGGACAGGGGATCACGAGCAGTACTTC	CASSQTGTGDHEQYF
TRBV28	NA	NA	TRBJ1-1	TGTGCCAGCAGTTTTAGTGCAGGTCCGAACACTGAAGCTTTCTTT	CASSFSAGPNTEAFF
TRBV15	large	TRBD2	TRBJ2-2	TGTGCCACCAGCAGAGATGTAGAGGTGTTGGCTAGCGGGGGGACCGGGGAGCTGTTTTTT	CATSRDVEVLASGGTGELFF
TRBV7-2	few	NA	TRBJ2-3	TGTGCCAGCAGCTTATACGGGGGATTGGATACGCAGTATTTT	CASSLYGGLDTQYF
TRBV20-1	NA	NA	TRBJ2-7	TGCAGTGCTAGAGGACTGACAGACTCCTACGAGCAGTACTTC	CSARGLTDSYEQYF
TRBV6-1	few	TRBD2	TRBJ2-7	TGTGCCAGCACCCAAACTCTCCCGGGGGGCTCCTACGAGCAGTACTTC	CASTQTLPGGSYEQYF
TRBV10-3	NA	TRBD2	TRBJ2-3	TGTGCCATCAGTGGATCAGCGGGAGAGGGGGGGCTGGATACGCAGTATTTT	CAISGSAGEGGLDTQYF
TRBV27	NA	TRBD2	TRBJ2-1	TGTGCCAGCAGTTTACTCTTCAGCGGGGGGGCTGGTGAGCAGTTCTTC	CASSLLFSGGAGEQFF
TRBV10-1	few	NA	TRBJ2-2	TGCCAACTAGGACTCGACAACACCGGGGAGCTGTTTTTT	CQLGLDNTGELFF
TRBV5-1	NA	NA	TRBJ2-1	TGCGCCAGCAGCCCGCCCGGGGGAGGAAATGAGCAGTTCTTC	CASSPPGGGNEQFF
TRBV7-8	few	TRBD2	TRBJ2-1	TGTGCCAGCAGCTCGGGACTAGCGCAGTTCTTC	CASSSGLAQFF
TRBV4-1	few	TRBD1	TRBJ2-3	TGCGCCAGCAGCCAAGGGACAGGGTCCACAGATACGCAGTATTTT	CASSQGTGSTDTQYF
TRBV7-3	few	NA	TRBJ2-1	TGTGCCAGCAGCTCCTCCTTAGCGGCCTCCTACAATGAGCAGTTCTTC	CASSSSLAASYNEQFF
TRBV19	NA	NA	TRBJ1-1	TGTGCCACCAAAACGAACACTGAAGCTTTCTTT	CATKTNTEAFF
TRBV6-6	few	NA	TRBJ2-1	TGTGCCAGCAGTGAGTTTCGGAATGAGCAGTTCTTC	CASSEFRNEQFF
TRBV27	NA	NA	TRBJ1-2	TGTGCCAGCAGTTTATCAGGTGACATCAGGGCTGGCTACACCTTC	CASSLSGDIRAGYTF
TRBV20-1	many	TRBD2	TRBJ2-1	TGCAGTGCTAGTGCCGGGACTAGCGGGTACAATGAGCAGTTCTTC	CSASAGTSGYNEQFF
TRBV4-1	NA	NA	TRBJ1-2	TGCGCCAGCAGCCAAGAAGGCGCAGCTAATGGCTACACCTTC	CASSQEGAANGYTF
TRBV12-3/TRBV12-4	NA	NA	TRBJ2-3	TGTGCCAGCAGTTTATCTCCAGGGACGGATACGCAGTATTTT	CASSLSPGTDTQYF
TRBV12-3/TRBV12-4	few	NA	TRBJ1-2	TGTGCCAGCAGTTTAGCGCAAGACCGGGTTACCTTC	CASSLAQDRVTF
TRBV7-9	NA	TRBD2	TRBJ2-3	TGTGCCAGCAGTTTACCCGGGGGGAGCACAGATACGCAGTATTTT	CASSLPGGSTDTQYF
TRBV6-4	few	NA	TRBJ2-2	TGTGCCAGCAGTGACTCGTTTCGCTTACAAGGGAACACCGGGGAGCTGTTTTTT	CASSDSFRLQGNTGELFF
TRBV7-7	few	NA	TRBJ2-2	TGTGCTAGCATGGGAGCGAACACCGGGGAGCTGTTTTTT	CASMGANTGELFF
TRBV12-3/TRBV12-4	NA	NA	TRBJ2-2	TGTGCCAGCAGTTTAGCGCTCGGGGTCGCCGGGGAGCTGTTTTTT	CASSLALGVAGELFF
TRBV5-1	few	NA	TRBJ1-4	TGCGCCAGCAGCTTGGTCGGGGAAAAACTGTTTTTT	CASSLVGEKLFF
TRBV4-2	NA	TRBD1	TRBJ1-6	TGTGCCAGCAGCCAAGAGCTCCTCGGGACAGGTCGGTTCGGACCATCACCCCTCCACTTT	CASSQELLGTGRFGPSPLHF
TRBV3-1	NA	NA	TRBJ1-3	TGTGCCAGCAGCCAAGAACCACAGTGGATTGGAAACACCATATATTTT	CASSQEPQWIGNTIYF
TRBV5-1	NA	NA	TRBJ2-6	TGCGCCAGCAGCTTCAAGGACTCTGGGGCCAACGTCCTGACTTTC	CASSFKDSGANVLTF
TRBV9	few	TRBD2	TRBJ2-2	TGTGCCAGCAGCTCAGCCCCACCGCGAGCGGGGTACACCGGGGAGCTGTTTTTT	CASSSAPPRAGYTGELFF
TRBV6-1	NA	TRBD2	TRBJ2-2	TGTGCCAGCAGTAGGGGACTAGCGACGAACACCGGGGAGCTGTTTTTT	CASSRGLATNTGELFF
TRBV12-3/TRBV12-4	NA	NA	TRBJ2-1	TGTGCCAGCAGTTTAGGGTTTCCTGAGCAGTTCTTC	CASSLGFPEQFF
TRBV7-9	few	NA	TRBJ1-4	TGTGCCAGCAGCTCCCGAAGAGCGATCCCAACTAATGAAAAACTGTTTTTT	CASSSRRAIPTNEKLFF
TRBV15	NA	NA	TRBJ2-2	TGTGCCACCAGCAGAAACACCGGGGAGCTGTTTTTT	CATSRNTGELFF
TRBV3-1	few	NA	TRBJ1-2	TGTGCCAGCAGCCAACAAGGAACGGGACATCACTATGGCTACACCTTC	CASSQQGTGHHYGYTF
TRBV24-1	NA	NA	TRBJ2-1	TGTGCCACCAGTGATTTCTCGAGGAATGAGCAGTTCTTC	CATSDFSRNEQFF
TRBV7-2	NA	NA	TRBJ1-2	TGTGCCAGCAGCCCGGGGCCTAGGGAGGCGCTAAACTATGGCTACACCTTC	CASSPGPREALNYGYTF
TRBV10-3	NA	TRBD1	TRBJ1-2	TGTGCCATCAGACAGGGGGCAACAGTGTCTGGCTACACCTTC	CAIRQGATVSGYTF
TRBV27	NA	TRBD2	TRBJ2-5	TGTGCCAGCAGTTCTTCACTAGCGGGGGGGTGGGAGACCCAGTACTTC	CASSSSLAGGWETQYF
TRBV2	few	NA	TRBJ1-6	TGTGCCAGCAGTGAAGAGGGGGGACATATTAATTCACCCCTCCACTTT	CASSEEGGHINSPLHF
TRBV5-1	NA	NA	TRBJ1-2	TGCGCCAGCAGCTTCGGGGGCCTCAGCTATGGCTACACCTTC	CASSFGGLSYGYTF
TRBV7-9	few	TRBD1	TRBJ1-2	TGTGCCAGCAGCTTCGGACAGGGAAATTCTTATGGCTACACCTTC	CASSFGQGNSYGYTF